This paragraph reports one T cell receptor (beta chain). No antigen is known for it. This CDR3 has 15 residues. The germline CDR1 and CDR2 sequences are SGHNT and YYREEE (reference sequence). V lost 4 bases and J lost 4, with 17 bases in between. All donors were Caucasian adults living in Nashville, Tennessee. This entry belongs to a study of shared clonotypes between healthy human individuals. The study, taken as a whole, reports: Clonotype sharing among the donors was expected to vary with sequencing depth. It was the few donors that limited the genetic and exposure-history diversity represented.

TCRdb's table, derived via immunoSEQ multiplex PCR, lists solely in-frame clones and lacks some. The table records 450,000 to 650,000 clones, roughly 72% of them present only once. This receptor was obtained from a woman aged 35 to 49 in good health. Some clones in this sample may be carry-over from other donors' samples. The sample consisted of PBMCs. The genes are TRBV5-4 and TRBJ2-5; D not resolved. DNA of the CDR3: TGTGCCAGCAGCGAGGACCACCTTTACGGAGAGACCCAGTACTTC. Its protein product is CASSEDHLYGETQYF.